The 18 T cell receptor beta chains below all came from one sample that was sequenced in a study of siplizumab effects on memory and regulatory T cells. The protocol was immunoSEQ multiplex PCR, while the TCRdb copy is restricted to in-frame clones and leaves out a portion. The data show fewer than 85,000 clones, 87% seen once. The sequenced sample was Tregs sorted from blood. The receptor set was obtained from a human donor in good health.

This clone was detected only once. This chain links TRBV19 with TRBJ2-2; possibly TRBD2 for D (6 bases). The CDR3 is made up of 15 amino acids. V was trimmed by 9 bases and J by 2 bases, leaving 16 bases between them. CDR1 and CDR2 (germline): LNHDA, SQIVND (reference sequence). The CDR3 loop is CASTLRGINTGELFF. The CDR3 DNA is TGTGCCAGCACTCTTCGGGGGATTAACACCGGGGAGCTGTTTTTT.

The gene calls are TRBV5-1 and TRBJ2-3; either TRBD1 or TRBD2 may fit D (6 bases each). V lost 0 bases and J lost 6, with 20 bases in between. Germline CDR1 reads SGHRS; CDR2 reads YFSETQ. CDR3 size: 17 residues. CDR3 protein: CASSLVRGPTVGDTQYF. DNA for the CDR3: TGCGCCAGCAGCTTGGTCCGGGGGCCGACTGTTGGTGATACGCAGTATTTT.

The chain joins TRBV10-3 to TRBJ2-2; TRBD2 agrees at 12 bases. The germline V gene has CDR1 ENHRY and CDR2 SYGVKD. The CDR3 is 16 amino acids. Losses at the gene ends were 10 bases for V and 3 bases for J; bases not matched to a gene: 9. CDR3 protein: CATETSGGLYTGELFF. The CDR3 nucleotides are TGTGCCACGGAGACTAGCGGGGGTCTTTACACCGGGGAGCTGTTTTTT.

The chain carries TRBV7-9 and TRBJ1-1; D ambiguous. Trimming took 1 base from V and 5 from J, leaving 8 bases between them. The CDR3 runs to 13 residues. Germline V lookup: CDR1 SEHNR, CDR2 FQNEAQ (reference sequence). CDR3 coding DNA: TGTGCCAGCAGCTTAGGGGGATGGACTGAAGCTTTCTTT. Translating it yields CASSLGGWTEAFF.

The chain couples TRBV19 to TRBJ1-5; D not certain. The CDR3 runs to 12 residues. Germline CDR1 LNHDA, CDR2 SQIVND (reference sequence). Trimming cost V 4 bases and J 7 bases, with 8 bases left between them. This CDR3 reads CASSNLVQPQHF. The CDR3 nucleotides read TGTGCCAGTAGTAATTTGGTCCAGCCCCAGCATTTT.

This chain connects TRBV19 to TRBJ1-5, with 10 bases that match TRBD1. Per germline, CDR1 LNHDA and CDR2 SQIVND (reference sequence). The CDR3 is 17 residues long. The V segment lost 3 bases and the J segment 4 bases; nucleotides outside the gene matches: 9. CDR3 in DNA: TGTGCCAGTAGTATGAGGGGTGGGACAGGGGAAAATCAGCCCCAGCATTTT. Residues: CASSMRGGTGENQPQHF.

The V call is TRBV2, the J call TRBJ1-6; tentative D call: TRBD1 (5 bases). Trimming shortened V by 3 bases and J by 0 bases, and 6 bases separated the two germline ends. Germline CDR1 SNHLY, CDR2 FYNNEI. This CDR3 has 15 amino acids. CDR3 nucleotides: TGTGCCAGCAGTGATGACAGCTCCTATAATTCACCCCTCCACTTT. This encodes CASSDDSSYNSPLHF.

V usage is TRBV19 and J usage is TRBJ1-2, with 9 positions matching TRBD1. The CDR3 extends over 15 amino acids. The J segment lost 1 base and the V segment lost 3 bases, leaving 3 bases of the junction unmatched. Looked up from germline, CDR1 is LNHDA and CDR2 is SQIVND (reference sequence). The CDR3 loop reads CASSIGTGINYGYTF. In DNA form, the CDR3 reads TGTGCCAGTAGTATCGGGACAGGGATTAACTATGGCTACACCTTC.

The V and J genes are TRBV6-4 and TRBJ1-6; no reliable D call. The V end was cut by 3 bases, the J end by 7 bases, with 13 bases between. The CDR3 covers 15 residues. Germline CDR1 reads MRHNA; CDR2 reads SNTAGT. CDR3 amino acids: CASSEVGMGNSPLHF. The CDR3 DNA follows: TGTGCCAGCAGTGAGGTCGGGATGGGGAATTCACCCCTCCACTTT.

The rearrangement links TRBV4-3 to TRBJ2-7; 8 bases fit TRBD1. Trimming at V came to 1 base and at J to 3 bases, leaving 5 bases not matched to a gene. CDR1 is LGHNA and CDR2 is YSLEER in the germline V gene. The CDR3 has 15 amino acids. The CDR3 DNA sequence: TGCGCCAGCAGCCAAGGCCAGGACAGGGTCTACGAGCAGTACTTC. Protein product: CASSQGQDRVYEQYF.

The rearrangement joins TRBV5-1 to TRBJ2-5; 7 bases line up with TRBD1. The CDR3 consists of 14 residues. Germline CDR1 reads SGHRS; CDR2 reads YFSETQ. V lost 0 bases and J lost 5; bases outside the gene matches: 4. CDR3 in DNA: TGCGCCAGCAGCTTGGAGGGCAGGGGGGAGACCCAGTACTTC. Protein: CASSLEGRGETQYF.

The gene calls are TRBV7-2 and TRBJ2-3; 9 bases line up with TRBD2. The V gene's germline CDR1 is SGHTA and CDR2 FQGNSA. The CDR3 is 16 residues long. V lost 1 base to trimming and J lost 6 bases; unmatched junction nucleotides: 8. CDR3 bases: TGTGCCAGCAGCTTAGGTGGCGGGGGGGCCGGTGATACGCAGTATTTT. It yields the protein CASSLGGGGAGDTQYF.

V usage is TRBV7-8 and J usage is TRBJ1-5, with D hard to call. V lost 4 bases and J lost 4, with 14 bases in between. Germline CDR1 reads SGHVS; CDR2 reads FQNEAQ. CDR3 length: 15 amino acids. The CDR3 loop is CASSSERSDNQPQHF. CDR3 DNA sequence: TGTGCCAGCAGCTCCGAACGGTCTGATAATCAGCCCCAGCATTTT.

The count of this clone is one. J is TRBJ1-2 and V is TRBV12-5, with 8 bases fitting TRBD1. J lost 0 bases, V lost 2 bases, and 8 bases had no gene match. Germline V CDR1 and CDR2: LGHNT, FRNRAP. This CDR3 is 17 amino acids long. CDR3 bases: TGTGCTAGTGGTTTGTACGGTCAGGGGGCTCCTAACTATGGCTACACCTTC. This sequence encodes CASGLYGQGAPNYGYTF.

This chain joins TRBV7-2 and TRBJ1-4; TRBD1 might be the D (5 bases). CDR1 and CDR2 (germline): SGHTA, FQGNSA. V was trimmed by 5 bases and J by 4 bases, leaving 14 bases between them. The CDR3 runs to 15 residues. Here the CDR3 DNA reads TGTGCCAGCAGCCGGGGCGGCAACGATAATGAAAAACTGTTTTTT. It codes for CASSRGGNDNEKLFF. Full variable domain (rest looked up from reference TRBV7-2 and TRBJ1-4): GAGVSQSPSNKVTEKGKDVELRCDPISGHTALYWYRQSLGQGLEFLIYFQGNSAPDKSGLPSDRFSAERTGGSVSTLTIQRTQQEDSAVYLCASSRGGNDNEKLFFGSGTQLSVL.

This clone was recorded only once. The rearrangement links TRBV6-5 to TRBJ1-3; no firm D call. The CDR3 runs to 13 residues. Germline CDR1 is MNHEY and CDR2 is SVGAGI. V shed 7 bases and J shed 7 bases, with 14 bases lying between them. CDR3 bases: TGTGCCAGCATTCCCCCCCTGGGGAACACCATATATTTT. Protein sequence: CASIPPLGNTIYF.

CDR3 DNA: TGTGCCAGCAGCGTAGGGAGGCGGCCAGATACGCAGTATTTT. It encodes CASSVGRRPDTQYF. This chain connects TRBV9 to TRBJ2-3; a weak D match, TRBD2 (5 bases). V dropped 0 bases and J dropped 4 bases, with 9 bases sitting between them. The length of the CDR3 is 14 residues. Per germline, CDR1 SGDLS and CDR2 YYNGEE.

V is TRBV7-8 and J is TRBJ2-5; 8 positions agree with TRBD2. Trimming took 0 bases from V and 7 from J; bases not matched to a gene: 7. Germline CDR1 and CDR2: SGHVS and FQNEAQ. The CDR3 has 15 amino acids. CDR3 nucleotide sequence: TGTGCCAGCAGCTTAGCGGACGGGGGGGCCGGGACCCAGTACTTC. This translates into CASSLADGGAGTQYF.